This is a list of T cell receptor beta chains from one sample in a study of shared clonotypes between healthy human individuals. The table came from immunoSEQ multiplex PCR; TCRdb's copy has only in-frame clones and leaves some out. The table shows under 2.5 million clones, with about nine tenths occurring only once. The sample comprised naive CD4+ T cells from PBMCs. The receptors originated from a man aged 18 to 30 in good health. Some clones in this sample may be carry-over from other donors' samples. The CDR3 runs from the conserved cysteine through the conserved F or W. D genes are given only for firm matches. Part of the rows lack a size; the others show once, few, many or a class for expanded clones.

>NA|TRBD1|TRBV11-2|18|TRBJ2-2
TGTGCCAGCAGACCTGGGACAGGGGGCTCGTTAAGCACCGGGGAGCTGTTTTTT
CASRPGTGGSLSTGELFF
>NA|NA|TRBV4-3|13|TRBJ2-2
TGCGCCAGCAGCCAAGATGTGGGTGGATTGCTGTTTTTT
CASSQDVGGLLFF
>NA|NA|TRBV5-6|13|TRBJ2-7
TGTGCCAGCAGCTTCAGCCGAACCTACGAGCAGTACTTC
CASSFSRTYEQYF
>NA|TRBD2|TRBV7-2|16|TRBJ2-1
TGTGCCAGCAGCCCAAGGACTAGCGGGACATACAATGAGCAGTTCTTC
CASSPRTSGTYNEQFF
>NA|NA|TRBV29-1|13|TRBJ2-2
TGCAGCGCTGGGGCAAACGTGCACGGGGAGCTGTTTTTT
CSAGANVHGELFF
>NA|NA|TRBV28|14|TRBJ1-5
TGTGCCAGCAACCCGGCGGGATACAATCAGCCCCAGCATTTT
CASNPAGYNQPQHF
>NA|NA|TRBV2|13|TRBJ1-6
TGTGCCAGCAGTGACGGCTATAATTCACCCCTCCACTTT
CASSDGYNSPLHF
>NA|NA|TRBV28|11|TRBJ1-2
TGTGCCAGCAGCCCCGACTATGGCTACACCTTC
CASSPDYGYTF
>NA|TRBD1|TRBV11-1|16|TRBJ2-1
TGTGCCAGCAGCTTAGCCTGGGACAGGGGCAACAATGAGCAGTTCTTC
CASSLAWDRGNNEQFF
>NA|TRBD2|TRBV7-3|14|TRBJ2-1
TGTGCCAGCAGCCTCCTAGCGGGAGGGGGGGAGCAGTTCTTC
CASSLLAGGGEQFF
>NA|NA|TRBV19|14|TRBJ2-2
TGTGCCAGTAGTATAGGCCAGGGGACCGGGGAGCTGTTTTTT
CASSIGQGTGELFF
>NA|TRBD1|TRBV9|15|TRBJ2-2
TGTGCCAGCAGCCCCTCGCAGGGGGCTGGCGGGGAGCTGTTTTTT
CASSPSQGAGGELFF
>few|NA|TRBV7-3|12|TRBJ2-7
TGTGCCAGCAGCCGTGGGGATCGGGAGCAGTACTTC
CASSRGDREQYF
>NA|NA|TRBV2|12|TRBJ1-5
TGTGCCAGCAAACCTAGCAATCAGCCCCAGCATTTT
CASKPSNQPQHF
>NA|NA|TRBV10-3|15|TRBJ2-7
TGTGCCAGTTCCCCGGGGGCCACTGAGGGCTACGAGCAGTACTTC
CASSPGATEGYEQYF
>NA|NA|TRBV28|13|TRBJ1-5
TGTGCCGCAACGGGACCGGCAATTCGGCCCCAGCATTTT
CAATGPAIRPQHF
>NA|NA|TRBV28|12|TRBJ2-7
TGTGCCAGCAAGTTGGGACCCGGCGAGCAGTACTTC
CASKLGPGEQYF
>NA|NA|TRBV5-1|15|TRBJ2-3
TGCGCCAGCAGCTCGACGGGGGTTAGCACAGATACGCAGTATTTT
CASSSTGVSTDTQYF
>NA|NA|TRBV11-3|14|TRBJ1-1
TGTGCCAGCAGCTTATCCGGATCGAACACTGAAGCTTTCTTT
CASSLSGSNTEAFF
>NA|NA|TRBV29-1|18|TRBJ1-2
TGCAGCGTAAACGCTCATGGGGGCGCAGGAGGTGGGGACTATGGCTACACCTTC
CSVNAHGGAGGGDYGYTF
>once|NA|TRBV7-9|15|TRBJ1-3
TGTGCCAGCAGCGCGACTTGGGCCTCTGGAAACACCATATATTTT
CASSATWASGNTIYF
>once|TRBD2|TRBV6-1|14|TRBJ2-1
TGTGCCAGCGGGGCCGGACTAGCGGAGACCTCCCCGTTCTTC
CASGAGLAETSPFF
>NA|NA|TRBV28|15|TRBJ1-1
TGTGCCAGCAGTTTATGGGACCCGAGCGGCACTGAAGCTTTCTTT
CASSLWDPSGTEAFF
>NA|NA|TRBV7-9|14|TRBJ2-3
TGTGCCAGCAGCCCTCCTGGGGCGGCTGATACGCAGTATTTT
CASSPPGAADTQYF
>NA|NA|TRBV6-6|11|TRBJ2-7
TGTGCCAGCAGTTACGGGGACGAGCAGTACTTC
CASSYGDEQYF
>NA|TRBD1|TRBV5-1|15|TRBJ1-5
TGCGCCAGCAGCCTACAGGGGGGGGTCGGTCAGCCCCAGCATTTT
CASSLQGGVGQPQHF
>NA|NA|TRBV9|14|TRBJ1-2
TGTGCCAGCAGCGTAGAACCGACTAACTATGGCTACACCTTC
CASSVEPTNYGYTF
>NA|NA|TRBV5-1|14|TRBJ1-1
TGCGCCAGCAGCTTGGTTGGGGGCGACACTGAAGCTTTCTTT
CASSLVGGDTEAFF
>NA|TRBD2|TRBV7-9|16|TRBJ2-1
TGTGCCAGCAGCCGTAACCCGGGACTAGGAGACAATGAGCAGTTCTTC
CASSRNPGLGDNEQFF
>NA|NA|TRBV7-2|14|TRBJ2-5
TGTGCCAGCAGCTTAGCGGTACTGCGAGAGACCCAGTACTTC
CASSLAVLRETQYF
>NA|NA|TRBV27|13|TRBJ1-1
TGTGCCAGCAGTAGGGGATCGAACACTGAAGCTTTCTTT
CASSRGSNTEAFF
>NA|NA|TRBV7-9|16|TRBJ1-5
TGTGCCAGCAGCTTAGCGCTGGGGGACGGGAATCAGCCCCAGCATTTT
CASSLALGDGNQPQHF
>NA|NA|TRBV6-6|13|TRBJ1-5
TGTGCCAGCAGCCGTCCACAGGGCCAGCCCCAGCATTTT
CASSRPQGQPQHF
>NA|TRBD2|TRBV7-7|14|TRBJ2-5
TGTGCCAGCGGTGCTAGCGGGAACCAAGAGACCCAGTACTTC
CASGASGNQETQYF
>NA|NA|TRBV7-9|12|TRBJ2-3
TGTGCCAGCAGCTTACGAACAGATACGCAGTATTTT
CASSLRTDTQYF
>NA|TRBD2|TRBV6-6|15|TRBJ2-7
TGTGCCAGCAGTTACCCGACTAGCGGAGAATACGAGCAGTACTTC
CASSYPTSGEYEQYF
>NA|NA|TRBV28|13|TRBJ2-3
TGTGCCAGCAGTTTATTACTCGGAGATACGCAGTATTTT
CASSLLLGDTQYF
>NA|NA|TRBV9|14|TRBJ1-3
TGTGCCAGCAGCGTAGCTAACAAAGGAAACACCATATATTTT
CASSVANKGNTIYF
>NA|NA|TRBV6-1|14|TRBJ1-5
TGTGCCAGCAGTGAAGTCTGGCGGGCTCAGCCCCAGCATTTT
CASSEVWRAQPQHF
>NA|NA|TRBV19|17|TRBJ2-1
TGTGCCAGTAGTATAGATCTCGGCGGGGTCACCTACAATGAGCAGTTCTTC
CASSIDLGGVTYNEQFF
>NA|TRBD1|TRBV27|15|TRBJ2-7
TGTGCCAGCAGTTTATCGCTAGGGGGCAACTACGAGCAGTACTTC
CASSLSLGGNYEQYF
>NA|NA|TRBV4-2|14|TRBJ2-2
TGTGCCAGCAGCCATGTCGACACTCCCGGGGAGCTGTTTTTT
CASSHVDTPGELFF
>once|NA|TRBV4-3|15|TRBJ1-1
TGCGCCAGCAGCCAAGGAAGGGTGGCGAACACTGAAGCTTTCTTT
CASSQGRVANTEAFF
>NA|NA|TRBV6-1|14|TRBJ2-7
TGTGCCAGCAGTGTCCGGGACGCCGCCTACGAGCAGTACTTC
CASSVRDAAYEQYF
>NA|NA|TRBV5-3|11|TRBJ2-3
TGTGCCAGAAGCACTCAATATACGCAGTATTTT
CARSTQYTQYF
>NA|TRBD2|TRBV15|15|TRBJ2-1
TGTGCCACCAGCAGGACTAGCAGCCGTTACAATGAGCAGTTCTTC
CATSRTSSRYNEQFF
>NA|TRBD1|TRBV11-2|16|TRBJ2-7
TGTGCCAGCAGCCCGTACCGGACAGGGGGCAGGAACGAGCAGTACTTC
CASSPYRTGGRNEQYF
>NA|TRBD1|TRBV28|18|TRBJ2-7
TGTGCCAGCAGTTTATTGGGTGCTGGGACAGGCACCGATTACGAGCAGTACTTC
CASSLLGAGTGTDYEQYF
>once|NA|TRBV10-3|13|TRBJ2-1
TGTGCCATCAGTGTCTCTGTTTGGCACGAGCAGTTCTTC
CAISVSVWHEQFF
>NA|NA|TRBV6-1|14|TRBJ1-3
TGTGCCAGCAGAAACAGGGATACTGGAAACACCATATATTTT
CASRNRDTGNTIYF
>NA|TRBD1|TRBV25-1|16|TRBJ2-2
TGTGCCAGCAGGGCTCTTGGGACAGGAAACACCGGGGAGCTGTTTTTT
CASRALGTGNTGELFF
>NA|NA|TRBV9|15|TRBJ1-5
TGTGCCAGCAGCGTGGGGGGAGGGGGTAATCAGCCCCAGCATTTT
CASSVGGGGNQPQHF